The 18 T cell receptor beta chains below all came from one sample that was sequenced in a study of identical twins. One entry per CDR3 protein, called by TCRdb with MiXCR from the 5' RACE reads. The sample lists approximately 220,000 distinct CDR3 sequences, about 7.5% occurring once. Separately, the same data were catalogued under a study of yellow fever vaccine responses in identical twins.

The specimen was memory (CD45RO+) T cells sorted from blood. Receptors originate from a woman aged 18-29 years in good health.

This clonotype appeared a few times. The gene calls are TRBV27 and TRBJ2-2; 11 nucleotides match TRBD2. Looked up from germline, CDR1 is MNHEY and CDR2 is SMNVEV (reference sequence). The V and J ends lost 3 bases and 1 base, in that order; junction bases with no gene match: 10. The CDR3 totals 19 residues. CDR3 sequence (DNA): TGTGCCAGCAGTTTCCGGCGGCTAGCGGGGGGTTGGAACACCGGGGAGCTGTTTTTT. It is translated as CASSFRRLAGGWNTGELFF.

This clonotype was counted only a few times. Here the CDR3 DNA reads TGTGCCAGCTCGACTAGCGGGAGTGCCGAGCAGTTCTTC. Protein: CASSTSGSAEQFF. The chain employs TRBV4-2 and TRBJ2-1; 12 nucleotides match TRBD2. The CDR3 contains 13 residues. CDR1 LGHNA and CDR2 YNFKEQ come from the germline V gene. V trimming: 8 bases; J trimming: 10 bases; junction bases outside the gene matches: 6.

This clonotype was counted a few times. The chain is built from TRBV5-1 and TRBJ2-7; tentative D call: TRBD2 (7 bases). Between the trimmed V and J ends, which lost 0 bases and 2 bases, there was a span of 18 bases. The germline V gene has CDR1 SGHRS and CDR2 YFSETQ. The CDR3 loop spans 17 amino acids. The CDR3 loop is CASSLAGRGGDPYEQYF. CDR3 DNA sequence: TGCGCCAGCAGCTTGGCCGGCAGGGGAGGGGACCCCTACGAGCAGTACTTC.

This clonotype has a count of ten or more. The chain recombines TRBV6-1 with TRBJ1-1, with D hard to call. Germline V CDR1 and CDR2: MNHNS, SASEGT. Trimming left V 5 bases short and J 4 bases short, with 17 bases between. The CDR3 has 15 amino acids. CDR3 protein: CASSTGKVGSTEAFF. CDR3 DNA: TGTGCCAGCAGTACCGGGAAGGTTGGGTCCACTGAAGCTTTCTTT.

The V call is TRBV5-1, the J call TRBJ2-3; no clear D. Germline V gene data show CDR1 as SGHRS and CDR2 as YFSETQ. Trimming pared 4 bases from V and 4 bases from J, leaving 13 bases between. This CDR3 spans 14 amino acids. The CDR3 spells CASSPDRYPDTQYF. The CDR3 DNA sequence: TGCGCCAGCAGCCCCGACCGTTACCCAGATACGCAGTATTTT.

This clonotype was recorded a few times. The chain carries TRBV9 and TRBJ2-3; TRBD2 agrees at 7 bases. V lost 2 bases to trimming and J lost 5 bases; unmatched junction nucleotides: 2. The CDR3 runs to 13 residues. Germline assignment: CDR1 SGDLS and CDR2 YYNGEE. In DNA form, the CDR3 reads TGTGCCAGCAGCGTCTGGGGGGGAGATACGCAGTATTTT. As protein: CASSVWGGDTQYF.

This clonotype appeared many times. The chain links TRBV25-1 to TRBJ1-4; D gene uncertain. This CDR3 is 15 amino acids long. Per the germline V gene, CDR1 is MGHDK and CDR2 is SYGVNS. Trimming removed 4 bases at V and 0 bases at J, with 9 bases between. The CDR3 sequence is CASSGTATTNEKLFF. The CDR3 DNA reads as TGTGCCAGCAGTGGGACCGCGACAACTAATGAAAAACTGTTTTTT. Supplemented by reference TRBV25-1 and TRBJ1-4, the full variable domain reads EADIYQTPRYLVIGTGKKITLECSQTMGHDKMYWYQQDPGMELHLIHYSYGVNSTEKGDLSSESTVSRIRTEHFPLTLESARPSHTSQYLCASSGTATTNEKLFFGSGTQLSVL.

The V gene is TRBV30, the J gene TRBJ1-1; 8 bases match TRBD1. Germline assignment: CDR1 GTSNPN and CDR2 SVGIG (reference sequence). The CDR3 sequence is 14 residues long. V was pared by 3 bases and J by 0 bases, with 3 bases of the junction left unmatched. CDR3 region: CAWRGGQVNTEAFF. In DNA, the CDR3 is TGTGCCTGGAGGGGGGGACAGGTGAACACTGAAGCTTTCTTT. The full variable domain, with the rest looked up from reference TRBV30 and TRBJ1-1, is SQTIHQWPATLVQPVGSPLSLECTVEGTSNPNLYWYRQAAGRGLQLLFYSVGIGQISSEVPQNLSASRPQDRQFILSSKKLLLSDSGFYLCAWRGGQVNTEAFFGQGTRLTVV.

This clonotype was detected only a few times. The rearrangement links TRBV20-1 to TRBJ2-5, with a tentative D call TRBD2 (6 bases). CDR3 length equals 12 residues. Germline V lookup: CDR1 DFQATT, CDR2 SNEGSKA (reference sequence). V lost 6 bases and J 4 bases, leaving 12 bases between the germline ends. Here the CDR3 reads CSAATRGETQYF. The CDR3 region has the DNA TGCAGTGCCGCGACTAGGGGAGAGACCCAGTACTTC.

The chain combines TRBV12-3 or TRBV12-4 with TRBJ2-3; D gene uncertain. V shed 4 bases and J shed 2 bases, with 13 bases lying between them. There are 15 residues in the CDR3. The CDR3 is CASSYVAGLTDTQYF. As DNA, the CDR3 is TGTGCCAGCAGTTACGTCGCCGGTCTCACAGATACGCAGTATTTT.

The rearrangement links TRBV28 to TRBJ2-7; tentative D call: TRBD2 (5 bases). V was trimmed by 4 bases and J by 3 bases, leaving 10 bases between them. The CDR3 runs to 13 residues. The germline V gene encodes CDR1 MDHEN and CDR2 SYDVKM. CDR3 nucleotide sequence: TGTGCCAGCAGTTCACTGGACTTCTACGAGCAGTACTTC. This translates into CASSSLDFYEQYF. Complete variable domain (other parts from reference TRBV28 and TRBJ2-7): DVKVTQSSRYLVKRTGEKVFLECVQDMDHENMFWYRQDPGLGLRLIYFSYDVKMKEKGDIPEGYSVSREKKERFSLILESASTNQTSMYLCASSSLDFYEQYFGPGTRLTVT.

Ten or more counts support this clonotype. The chain employs TRBV5-1 and TRBJ1-4; 9 positions match TRBD1. CDR3 length: 17 residues. Per germline, CDR1 SGHRS and CDR2 YFSETQ. V lost 4 bases and J lost 6; bases outside the gene matches: 13. This CDR3 reads CASSVGQGGAEDEKLFF. CDR3 nucleotide sequence: TGCGCCAGCAGCGTGGGACAGGGTGGAGCCGAAGATGAAAAACTGTTTTTT.

V is TRBV4-2 and J is TRBJ2-1, with D possibly TRBD1 on 6 matching bases. The CDR3 runs to 16 residues. CDR1 and CDR2 from the germline V gene are LGHNA and YNFKEQ. Trimming removed 0 bases from V and 6 bases from J, with 15 bases in between. CDR3 DNA: TGTGCCAGCAGCCAAGACCCTTATTTACAGGGCAATGAGCAGTTCTTC. It codes for CASSQDPYLQGNEQFF.

This clonotype was counted at least ten times. This sequence joins TRBV7-9 and TRBJ1-1; 7 nucleotides agree with TRBD1. The CDR3 runs 13 residues. Germline values: CDR1 SEHNR, CDR2 FQNEAQ (reference sequence). J was trimmed by 4 bases and V by 5 bases; bases with no gene match: 4. The CDR3 spells CASSATGTTEAFF. CDR3 sequence (DNA): TGTGCCAGCAGCGCGACAGGGACCACTGAAGCTTTCTTT.

Many counts were recorded for this clonotype. CDR3: CATSGQEWSEQYF. The CDR3 DNA reads as TGTGCCACCAGTGGTCAGGAATGGTCGGAGCAGTACTTC. The V call is TRBV24-1, the J call TRBJ2-7; unclear D gene. Per the germline V gene, CDR1 is KGHDR and CDR2 is SFDVKD. The ends were cut back, 5 bases at V and 7 bases at J, with 14 bases in the middle. This CDR3 is built from 13 residues.

At least ten counts were recorded for this clonotype. The chain carries TRBV6-9 and TRBJ1-4; D is ambiguous. The V gene's germline CDR1 is MNHGY and CDR2 SVAAGI. The CDR3 has 13 amino acids. V lost 8 bases and J 4 bases, leaving 11 bases between the germline ends. CDR3 in amino acids: CASDGPVNEKLFF. In DNA form, the CDR3 reads TGTGCCAGCGACGGGCCAGTTAATGAAAAACTGTTTTTT.

This clonotype was detected a few times. The DNA of the CDR3 is TGCAGTGCTAGTCGCGGGACTAGCGGATGGGTTGCAGATACGCAGTATTTT. Its translation is CSASRGTSGWVADTQYF. This chain connects TRBV20-1 to TRBJ2-3; 11 positions match TRBD2. Germline V gene sequence: CDR1 DFQATT, CDR2 SNEGSKA (reference sequence). The CDR3 totals 17 residues. Germline trimming cut 3 bases from V and 4 bases from J; bases unmatched to any gene: 12.

This clonotype was detected a few times. The chain employs TRBV5-1 and TRBJ2-2; D is unclear. This CDR3 is 14 amino acids long. The V and J ends lost 4 bases and 8 bases respectively, with 15 bases between them. The germline gives CDR1 SGHRS, CDR2 YFSETQ. The DNA of the CDR3 is TGCGCCAGCAGCCCGGCCCCACTTTCGGGGGAGCTGTTTTTT. Encoded protein: CASSPAPLSGELFF.